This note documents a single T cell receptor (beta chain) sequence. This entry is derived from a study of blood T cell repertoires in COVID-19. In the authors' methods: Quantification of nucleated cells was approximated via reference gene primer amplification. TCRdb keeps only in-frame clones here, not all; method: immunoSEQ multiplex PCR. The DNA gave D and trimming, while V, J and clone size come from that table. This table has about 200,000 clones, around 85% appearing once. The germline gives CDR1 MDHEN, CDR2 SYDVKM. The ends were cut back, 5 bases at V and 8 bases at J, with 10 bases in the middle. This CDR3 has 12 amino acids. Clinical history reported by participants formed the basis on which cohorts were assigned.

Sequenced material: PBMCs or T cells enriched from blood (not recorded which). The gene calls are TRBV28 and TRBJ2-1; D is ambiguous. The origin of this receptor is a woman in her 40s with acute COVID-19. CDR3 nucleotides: TGTGCCAGCAGTCCCACTCGGGATGAGCAGTTCTTC. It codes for CASSPTRDEQFF. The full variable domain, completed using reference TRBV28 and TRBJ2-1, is DVKVTQSSRYLVKRTGEKVFLECVQDMDHENMFWYRQDPGLGLRLIYFSYDVKMKEKGDIPEGYSVSREKKERFSLILESASTNQTSMYLCASSPTRDEQFFGPGTRLTVL.